These 17 T cell receptor beta chains originate from one sample sequenced in a study of T cells in Graves' hyperthyroidism and ophthalmopathy. Researchers took RNA transcripts and amplified the TCR beta CDR3 regions from them. HTBI primers drove first-round RT-PCR of the TCR CDR3. TCRdb reanalysed the multiplex PCR reads using MiXCR and keeps one entry per CDR3 protein. Of more than 550,000 distinct CDR3 sequences in the sample, around 19% are singletons; the top ten hold approximately 15%. The sample taken for sequencing was blood. The origin of the receptors is a woman in her forties or fifties with Graves' hyperthyroidism that later progressed to Graves' ophthalmopathy.

This clonotype was counted between two and nine times. The gene calls are TRBV5-1 and TRBJ2-1; a weak D match, TRBD1 (6 bases). In germline, CDR1 is SGHRS, CDR2 YFSETQ. V gave up 0 bases and J gave up 4 bases, with 11 bases separating them. CDR3 size: 15 residues. CDR3: CASSLAGQNYNEQFF. The CDR3 region has the DNA TGCGCCAGCAGCTTGGCCGGACAGAATTACAATGAGCAGTTCTTC. The full variable domain, completed using reference TRBV5-1 and TRBJ2-1, is KAGVTQTPRYLIKTRGQQVTLSCSPISGHRSVSWYQQTPGQGLQFLFEYFSETQRNKGNFPGRFSGRQFSNSRSEMNVSTLELGDSALYLCASSLAGQNYNEQFFGPGTRLTVL.

CDR3 region: CATRTDLTTEAFF. For the CDR3, the DNA is TGTGCCACCCGGACAGACCTAACCACTGAAGCTTTCTTT. V usage is TRBV10-3 and J usage is TRBJ1-1; D perhaps matches TRBD1 (6 bases). There are 13 residues in the CDR3. Germline V gene data show CDR1 as ENHRY and CDR2 as SYGVKD. With 10 bases removed from V and 4 bases from J, the gap between germline ends came to 16 bases.

This clonotype was found many times. J is TRBJ2-7 and V is TRBV11-2; D remains ambiguous. V was clipped by 2 bases and J by 3 bases, with 14 bases between them. Per germline, CDR1 SGHAT and CDR2 FQNNGV. The CDR3 contains 15 residues. CDR3 nucleotide sequence: TGTGCCAGCAGCTTAACAACCCTCCCGGGCTACGAGCAGTACTTC. Protein product: CASSLTTLPGYEQYF.

Notes on this clonotype: A single base separates this from a much larger clone, so it may be a read error. The V and J genes are TRBV3-1 and TRBJ1-2; perhaps TRBD1 as D (6 bases). V lost 4 bases and J 0 bases, leaving 15 bases between the germline ends. The germline gives CDR1 LGHDT, CDR2 YNNKEL (reference sequence). CDR3 size: 16 residues. CDR3 sequence reads: CASSPQDSLANYGYTF. In DNA form, the CDR3 reads TGTGCCAGCAGCCCTCAGGACAGCCTAGCTAACTATGGCTACACCTTC.

The table lists this clonotype with many counts. The V and J genes are TRBV5-1 and TRBJ1-1, with 9 bases that match TRBD1. With V trimmed by 4 bases and J by 0 bases, 7 bases remained unmatched. This CDR3 is built from 16 residues. Germline V gives CDR1 SGHRS, CDR2 YFSETQ. The CDR3 spells CASSQSGTGLNTEAFF. The CDR3 bases are TGCGCCAGCAGCCAATCCGGGACAGGGCTGAACACTGAAGCTTTCTTT.

V gene TRBV15 combines with J gene TRBJ2-6; D is uncertain. The ends were cut back, 5 bases at V and 0 bases at J, with 14 bases in the middle. Per the germline V gene, CDR1 is LNHNV and CDR2 is YYDKDF (reference sequence). The CDR3 has 17 amino acids. CDR3 DNA sequence: TGTGCCACCAGCGGGGAAGGGCTCGGCTCTGGGGCCAACGTCCTGACTTTC. It yields the protein CATSGEGLGSGANVLTF.

This sequence joins TRBV5-1 and TRBJ2-2; no clear D gene. The CDR3 has 14 amino acids. Per germline, CDR1 SGHRS and CDR2 YFSETQ. Trimming pared 4 bases from V and 3 bases from J, leaving 10 bases between. DNA of the CDR3: TGCGCCAGCAGCCCCCTATGGGACACCGGGGAGCTGTTTTTT. This gives the protein CASSPLWDTGELFF.

V gene TRBV14 combines with J gene TRBJ2-2; D gene uncertain. Trimming pared 9 bases from V and 4 bases from J, leaving 9 bases between. CDR1 is SGHDN, CDR2 FVKESK, per germline. The CDR3 runs 12 residues. The CDR3 DNA follows: TGTGCCAGATCATTCGCCACCGGGGAGCTGTTTTTT. It is translated as CARSFATGELFF. The full variable domain, completed using reference TRBV14 and TRBJ2-2, is EAGVTQFPSHSVIEKGQTVTLRCDPISGHDNLYWYRRVMGKEIKFLLHFVKESKQDESGMPNNRFLAERTGGTYSTLKVQPAELEDSGVYFCARSFATGELFFGEGSRLTVL.

This clonotype showed up many times. The rearrangement joins TRBV11-2 to TRBJ1-1; 7 nucleotides line up with TRBD1. From germline, CDR1 is SGHAT and CDR2 FQNNGV. With 8 bases clipped from V and 0 bases from J, the junction kept 6 bases outside the gene matches. The CDR3 length is 14 residues. This CDR3 reads CASFSTGMNTEAFF. CDR3 bases: TGTGCCAGCTTTTCGACAGGGATGAACACTGAAGCTTTCTTT.

The J gene is TRBJ2-3, the V gene TRBV7-9; 12 nucleotides line up with TRBD2. Germline assignment: CDR1 SEHNR and CDR2 FQNEAQ (reference sequence). Trimming at V came to 4 bases and at J to 0 bases, leaving 8 bases not matched to a gene. The CDR3 length is 18 residues. The CDR3 loop reads CASSYPRTSGASTDTQYF. The CDR3 DNA sequence: TGTGCCAGCAGCTACCCCCGGACTAGCGGGGCTAGCACAGATACGCAGTATTTT.

This clonotype was counted a few times. The chain uses TRBV7-9 and TRBJ2-5, with D possibly TRBD2 on 6 matching bases. The CDR3 is 16 amino acids. V was clipped by 0 bases and J by 1 base, with 12 bases between them. The germline gives CDR1 SEHNR, CDR2 FQNEAQ (reference sequence). The CDR3 loop reads CASSLALLGGQETQYF. In nucleotides, the CDR3 is TGTGCCAGCAGCTTAGCGCTGTTGGGGGGCCAAGAGACCCAGTACTTC.

The chain carries TRBV24-1 and TRBJ2-1, with 7 bases matching TRBD1. This CDR3 spans 14 amino acids. Germline CDR1 KGHDR, CDR2 SFDVKD. The J segment lost 8 bases and the V segment lost 3 bases, leaving 6 bases of the junction unmatched. The CDR3 nucleotides are TGTGCCACCAGTGATCCTACAGGGGTCGATGAGCAGTTCTTC. Encoded protein: CATSDPTGVDEQFF.

This clonotype was observed at least ten times. This chain connects TRBV5-1 to TRBJ2-1; 12 bases line up with TRBD2. Germline V gene lookup returns CDR1 SGHRS and CDR2 YFSETQ. The CDR3 has 18 residues. The V gene end was trimmed by 0 bases and the J gene end by 6 bases; junction bases not matched to a gene: 10. CDR3 in DNA: TGCGCCAGCAGCTTGGAGTCGCTAGCGGGGGGGCTCTTCAATGAGCAGTTCTTC. Translating it yields CASSLESLAGGLFNEQFF.

This clonotype has at least ten counts. The V and J genes are TRBV7-3 and TRBJ1-1, with 7 bases lining up with TRBD1. V lost 1 base and J lost 6; bases outside the gene matches: 5. Germline lookup yields CDR1 SGHTA and CDR2 FQGTGA. CDR3 length: 14 amino acids. The CDR3 DNA reads TGTGCCAGCAGCTTAAGTGGCAGGGGGGCTGAAGCTTTCTTT. Translating it yields CASSLSGRGAEAFF.

This clonotype was observed at least ten times. The chain employs TRBV9 and TRBJ2-2; TRBD1 is a possible D gene (6 bases). The germline V and J ends were trimmed by 2 bases and 6 bases, with 14 bases remaining between them. Germline V CDR1 and CDR2: SGDLS, YYNGEE. This CDR3 has 15 residues. The CDR3 sequence: CASSVSTGLSGELFF. The CDR3 region has the DNA TGTGCCAGCAGCGTCAGTACAGGGCTTTCCGGGGAGCTGTTTTTT.

This clonotype was observed at least ten times. This chain connects TRBV5-5 to TRBJ2-1, with 7 bases identical to TRBD2. With 3 bases clipped from V and 0 bases from J, the junction kept 3 bases outside the gene matches. The CDR3 runs to 15 residues. From germline, CDR1 is SGHKS and CDR2 YYEKEE (reference sequence). CDR3 bases: TGTGCCAGCAGCTGGGGGGGATCCTCCTACAATGAGCAGTTCTTC. Translating gives CASSWGGSSYNEQFF.

Comment on this clonotype: One end of the junction varies from germline; a read error may be responsible. This chain's CDR3 is CASSFYGWKVDLRTEAFF. The CDR3 DNA sequence: TGTGCCAGCAGCTTCTACGGTTGGAAGGTGGATCTAAGGACTGAAGCTTTCTTT. J is TRBJ1-1 and V is TRBV5-1; D unresolved. The CDR3 is 18 residues long. Per germline, CDR1 SGHRS and CDR2 YFSETQ.